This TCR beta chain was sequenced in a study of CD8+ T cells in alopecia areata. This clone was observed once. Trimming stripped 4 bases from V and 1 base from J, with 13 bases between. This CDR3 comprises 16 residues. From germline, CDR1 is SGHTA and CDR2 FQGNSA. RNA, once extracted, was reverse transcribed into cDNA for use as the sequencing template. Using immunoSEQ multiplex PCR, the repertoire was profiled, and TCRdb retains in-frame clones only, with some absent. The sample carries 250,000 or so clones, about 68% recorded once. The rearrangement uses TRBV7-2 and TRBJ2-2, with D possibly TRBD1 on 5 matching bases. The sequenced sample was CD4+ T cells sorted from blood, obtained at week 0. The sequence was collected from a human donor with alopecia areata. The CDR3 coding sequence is TGTGCCAGCAGCTCAAGCAGGGTATTGAACACCGGGGAGCTGTTTTTT. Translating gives CASSSSRVLNTGELFF. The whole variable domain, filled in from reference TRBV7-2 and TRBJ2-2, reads GAGVSQSPSNKVTEKGKDVELRCDPISGHTALYWYRQSLGQGLEFLIYFQGNSAPDKSGLPSDRFSAERTGGSVSTLTIQRTQQEDSAVYLCASSSSRVLNTGELFFGEGSRLTVL.